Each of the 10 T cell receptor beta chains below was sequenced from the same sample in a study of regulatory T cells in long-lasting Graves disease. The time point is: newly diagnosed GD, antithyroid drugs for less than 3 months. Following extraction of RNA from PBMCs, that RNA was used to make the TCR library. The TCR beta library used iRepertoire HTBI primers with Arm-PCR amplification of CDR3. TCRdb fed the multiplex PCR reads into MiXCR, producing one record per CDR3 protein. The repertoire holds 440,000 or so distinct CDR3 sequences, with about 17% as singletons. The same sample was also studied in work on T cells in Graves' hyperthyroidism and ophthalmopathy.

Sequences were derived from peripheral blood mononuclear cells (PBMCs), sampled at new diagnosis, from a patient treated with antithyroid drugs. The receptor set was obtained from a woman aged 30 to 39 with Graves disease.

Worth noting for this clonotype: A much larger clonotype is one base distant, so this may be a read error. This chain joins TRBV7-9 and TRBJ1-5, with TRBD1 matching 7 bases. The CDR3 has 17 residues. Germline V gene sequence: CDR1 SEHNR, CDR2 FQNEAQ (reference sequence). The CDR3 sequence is CASGLVFDRASNQPQHF. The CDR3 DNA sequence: TGTGCCAGCGGCTTGGTATTTGACAGGGCCAGCAATCAGCCCCAGCATTTT.

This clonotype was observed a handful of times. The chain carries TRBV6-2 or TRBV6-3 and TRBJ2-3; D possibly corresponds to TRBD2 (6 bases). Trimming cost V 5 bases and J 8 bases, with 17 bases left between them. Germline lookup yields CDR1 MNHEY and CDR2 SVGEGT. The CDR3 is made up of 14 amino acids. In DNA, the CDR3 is TGTGCCAGCAGTATCCTAGCGCTCTCCCTTACGCAGTATTTT. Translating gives CASSILALSLTQYF.

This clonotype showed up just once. CDR3 region: CASSPWDLDTEAFF. In DNA form, the CDR3 reads TGTGCCAGCTCACCTTGGGACTTAGACACTGAAGCTTTCTTT. The rearrangement links TRBV18 to TRBJ1-1; TRBD1 is a possible D gene (5 bases). The germline CDR1 and CDR2 sequences are KGHSH and LQKENI. This CDR3 contains 14 residues. V was pared by 3 bases and J by 3 bases, with 11 bases between. Combining the CDR3 with reference TRBV18 and TRBJ1-1 gives the whole variable domain NAGVMQNPRHLVRRRGQEARLRCSPMKGHSHVYWYRQLPEEGLKFMVYLQKENIIDESGMPKERFSAEFPKEGPSILRIQQVVRGDSAAYFCASSPWDLDTEAFFGQGTRLTVV.

CDR3 loop: CSVERVLIYNEQFF. Written as DNA, the CDR3 is TGCAGCGTTGAACGGGTTCTGATCTACAATGAGCAGTTCTTC. The chain carries TRBV29-1 and TRBJ2-1; D uncertain. The CDR3 totals 14 residues. The V end was cut by 2 bases, the J end by 3 bases, with 11 bases between. Germline assignment: CDR1 SQVTM and CDR2 ANQGSEA.

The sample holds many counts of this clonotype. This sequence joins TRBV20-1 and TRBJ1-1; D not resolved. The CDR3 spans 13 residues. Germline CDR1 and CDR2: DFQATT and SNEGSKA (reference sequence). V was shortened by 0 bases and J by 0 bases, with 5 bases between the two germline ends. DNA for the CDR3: TGCAGTGCTAGAGAAGGAATGAACACTGAAGCTTTCTTT. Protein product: CSAREGMNTEAFF.

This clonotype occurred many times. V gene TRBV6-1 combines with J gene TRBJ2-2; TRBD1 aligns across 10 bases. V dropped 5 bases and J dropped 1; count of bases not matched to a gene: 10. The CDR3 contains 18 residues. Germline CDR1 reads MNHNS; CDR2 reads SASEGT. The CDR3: CASSPRDRGILNTGELFF. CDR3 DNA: TGTGCCAGCAGTCCCCGGGACAGGGGAATCCTGAACACCGGGGAGCTGTTTTTT.

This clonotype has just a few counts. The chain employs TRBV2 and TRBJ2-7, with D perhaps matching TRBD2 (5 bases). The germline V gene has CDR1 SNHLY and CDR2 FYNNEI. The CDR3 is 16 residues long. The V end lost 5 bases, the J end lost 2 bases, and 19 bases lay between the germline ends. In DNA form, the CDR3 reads TGTGCCAGCAGTCTACGGGGATTCCCGCTAACCTACGAGCAGTACTTC. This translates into CASSLRGFPLTYEQYF.

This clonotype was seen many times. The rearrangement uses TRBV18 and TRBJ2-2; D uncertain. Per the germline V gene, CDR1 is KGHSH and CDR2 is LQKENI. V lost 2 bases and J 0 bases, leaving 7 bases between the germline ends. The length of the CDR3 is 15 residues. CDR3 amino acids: CASSPGQPNTGELFF. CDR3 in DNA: TGTGCCAGCTCACCAGGGCAGCCGAACACCGGGGAGCTGTTTTTT. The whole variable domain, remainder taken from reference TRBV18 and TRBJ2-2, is NAGVMQNPRHLVRRRGQEARLRCSPMKGHSHVYWYRQLPEEGLKFMVYLQKENIIDESGMPKERFSAEFPKEGPSILRIQQVVRGDSAAYFCASSPGQPNTGELFFGEGSRLTVL.

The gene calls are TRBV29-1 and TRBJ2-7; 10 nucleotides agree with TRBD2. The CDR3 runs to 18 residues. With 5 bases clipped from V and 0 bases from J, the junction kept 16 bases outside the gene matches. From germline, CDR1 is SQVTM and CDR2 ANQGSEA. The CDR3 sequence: CSVTNSGRPVRGSYEQYF. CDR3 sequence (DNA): TGCAGCGTTACCAATAGCGGGAGGCCCGTGAGGGGCTCCTACGAGCAGTACTTC.

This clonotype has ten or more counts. CDR3 DNA: TGTGCCAGCTCAGGACAGGGGACTAATGAAAAACTGTTTTTT. Protein product: CASSGQGTNEKLFF. The chain couples TRBV18 to TRBJ1-4; 9 positions match TRBD1. With 5 bases clipped from V and 2 bases from J, the junction kept 0 bases outside the gene matches. The CDR3 contains 14 residues. The germline V gene encodes CDR1 KGHSH and CDR2 LQKENI.